Below, 32 T cell receptor beta chains from the same sample are listed, as sequenced in a study of blood T cell repertoires in COVID-19 (dated by TCRdb to 2018 to 2020). The library was obtained by the immunoSEQ multiplex PCR assay. TCRdb took over this immuneACCESS table, retaining in-frame rearrangements with V and J assigned. Such tables are incomplete; in checked studies, under half of the missing clones stem from an unresolved V gene, and the remainder is unexplained. The sample table lists some 160,000 clones, 88% of them with a count of one. The ten largest make up 2% to 2.5% of the sample. The sample was peripheral blood. The receptor source for this set is a man aged 45-65 years who had recovered from COVID-19.

V usage is TRBV4-3 and J usage is TRBJ1-1, with D possibly being TRBD1 (5 bases). Trimming removed 1 base at V and 6 bases at J, with 18 bases between. CDR1 and CDR2 from the germline V gene are LGHNA and YSLEER. CDR3 length: 16 amino acids. As DNA, the CDR3 is TGCGCCAGCAGCCAAGGGGCTAGGGGAGGGTTGTCTGAAGCTTTCTTT. It codes for CASSQGARGGLSEAFF.

V gene TRBV29-1 combines with J gene TRBJ1-2; TRBD1 matches at 7 bases. CDR1 SQVTM and CDR2 ANQGSEA come from the germline V gene. This CDR3 is built from 13 residues. V dropped 4 bases and J dropped 3; count of bases not matched to a gene: 5. This CDR3 reads CSVGRDSYYGYTF. In DNA form, the CDR3 reads TGCAGCGTTGGTAGGGACAGCTACTATGGCTACACCTTC.

The chain uses TRBV6-1 and TRBJ1-1; D not resolved. The CDR3 is 13 amino acids. Germline V gene data show CDR1 as MNHNS and CDR2 as SASEGT. The V gene lost 3 bases and the J gene lost 1 base, with 6 bases spanning the gap. The CDR3 bases are TGTGCCAGCAGTGACCTTCGGAACACTGAAGCTTTCTTT. Protein product: CASSDLRNTEAFF.

The genes are TRBV4-2 and TRBJ2-3, with D perhaps matching TRBD1 (5 bases). V lost 1 base, J lost 2 bases, and 13 bases lay in between. The CDR3 runs 16 residues. Germline assignment: CDR1 LGHNA and CDR2 YNFKEQ. This chain's CDR3 is CASSQGYDSDTDTQYF. CDR3 sequence (DNA): TGTGCCAGCAGCCAAGGATATGACAGTGACACAGATACGCAGTATTTT.

The V call is TRBV6-5, the J call TRBJ1-2, with D maybe TRBD1 (6 bases). The CDR3 runs to 15 residues. Trimming removed 2 bases at V and 6 bases at J, with 16 bases between. Per the germline V gene, CDR1 is MNHEY and CDR2 is SVGAGI. The CDR3 reads CASSYTNRYRDGYTF. The CDR3 DNA reads TGTGCCAGCAGTTACACAAATCGATACAGGGATGGCTACACCTTC.

This clone was seen more than once but under ten times. The chain recombines TRBV7-6 with TRBJ1-1, with D perhaps matching TRBD1 (5 bases). Germline values: CDR1 SGHVS, CDR2 FNYEAQ. V dropped 5 bases and J dropped 5 bases, with 18 bases sitting between them. The CDR3 sequence is 15 residues long. Here the CDR3 reads CASSQAGQGGTEAFF. In DNA form, the CDR3 reads TGTGCCAGCAGCCAAGCAGGGCAGGGAGGGACTGAAGCTTTCTTT.

This clone came up a few times. The chain couples TRBV27 to TRBJ2-7, with a weak D call TRBD2 (6 bases). V lost 3 bases to trimming and J lost 7 bases, with 13 bases between them. This CDR3 spans 13 amino acids. The germline V gene has CDR1 MNHEY and CDR2 SMNVEV (reference sequence). The CDR3 DNA is TGTGCCAGCAGTTTTGAGGAGGGGATGGAGCAGTACTTC. It specifies CASSFEEGMEQYF.

The chain employs TRBV6-5 and TRBJ1-1; D is unclear. Trimming cost V 0 bases and J 2 bases, with 13 bases left between them. In germline, CDR1 is MNHEY, CDR2 SVGAGI. This CDR3 spans 16 amino acids. The CDR3 sequence is CASSYSFGRFNTEAFF. The CDR3, as DNA: TGTGCCAGCAGTTACTCGTTTGGCAGGTTCAACACTGAAGCTTTCTTT.

The rearrangement joins TRBV21-1 to TRBJ2-7; no check of the table's D call, TRBD2, against the DNA was made. TRBV21-1 is flagged as a pseudogene. The CDR3 loop spans 15 amino acids. The CDR3 here is CASSRNPAGAYEQYF. Written as DNA, the CDR3 is TGTGCCAGCAGCAGGAACCCGGCGGGGGCCTACGAGCAGTACTTC.

V is TRBV6-1 and J is TRBJ2-3, with 9 bases matching TRBD2. V lost 3 bases, J lost 3 bases, and 4 bases stayed unmatched. The CDR3 totals 15 residues. Germline lookup yields CDR1 MNHNS and CDR2 SASEGT. The CDR3 DNA reads TGTGCCAGCAGTGATGGCGGGGGGGGTACAGATACGCAGTATTTT. As protein: CASSDGGGGTDTQYF.

V gene TRBV2 combines with J gene TRBJ1-1; TRBD1 agrees at 7 bases. From germline, CDR1 is SNHLY and CDR2 FYNNEI. The CDR3 is 13 residues long. Trimming cost V 6 bases and J 1 base; bases outside gene matches: 2. The DNA for the CDR3 is TGTGCCAGCAGGGGACAGCCGAACACTGAAGCTTTCTTT. Translating gives CASRGQPNTEAFF.

The chain recombines TRBV19 with TRBJ2-1; TRBD2 might be the D (6 bases). Trimming shortened V by 4 bases and J by 0 bases, and 16 bases separated the two germline ends. From germline, CDR1 is LNHDA and CDR2 SQIVND (reference sequence). CDR3 length: 17 amino acids. As DNA, the CDR3 is TGTGCCAGTAGTACCCGAATAGGGCGGGACTCCTACAATGAGCAGTTCTTC. This translates into CASSTRIGRDSYNEQFF.

The chain is built from TRBV7-9 and TRBJ2-3, with 12 bases identical to TRBD2. The CDR3 loop spans 17 amino acids. Germline CDR1 is SEHNR and CDR2 is FQNEAQ (reference sequence). V gave up 5 bases and J gave up 0 bases; unmatched junction bases: 6. The DNA of the CDR3 is TGTGCCAGCAGCCCTGGGACTAGCGGGCTAAGCACAGATACGCAGTATTTT. It translates to CASSPGTSGLSTDTQYF.

The V call is TRBV19, the J call TRBJ2-7, with D perhaps TRBD1 (5 bases). Germline values: CDR1 LNHDA, CDR2 SQIVND (reference sequence). The CDR3 spans 13 residues. V was trimmed by 3 bases and J by 2 bases, leaving 8 bases between them. The CDR3 nucleotides read TGTGCCAGTAGTATGCCAGGGCCCTACGAGCAGTACTTC. Its translation is CASSMPGPYEQYF.

The sample holds one count of this clone. The V gene is TRBV3-1 (or the pseudogene TRBV3-2), the J gene TRBJ2-5; 7 bases map to TRBD2. The CDR3 extends over 16 amino acids. The V and J ends lost 0 bases and 3 bases, in that order; junction bases with no gene match: 7. Per germline, CDR1 LGHDT and CDR2 YNNKEL (reference sequence). The CDR3 nucleotides read TGTGCCAGCAGCCAAGATATCCGGGGGGATGAAGAGACCCAGTACTTC. It yields the protein CASSQDIRGDEETQYF.

The chain uses TRBV11-2 and TRBJ2-7, with 9 bases lining up with TRBD1. Germline loops: CDR1 SGHAT, CDR2 FQNNGV. V was clipped by 1 base and J by 3 bases; unmatched bases: 4. The CDR3 covers 15 residues. The CDR3 nucleotides are TGTGCCAGCAGCTTAGCGGGGACAGGGTACTACGAGCAGTACTTC. Its translation is CASSLAGTGYYEQYF. Full variable domain (remainder filled in from reference TRBV11-2 and TRBJ2-7): EAGVAQSPRYKIIEKRQSVAFWCNPISGHATLYWYQQILGQGPKLLIQFQNNGVVDDSQLPKDRFSAERLKGVDSTLKIQPAKLEDSAVYLCASSLAGTGYYEQYFGPGTRLTVT.

This chain uses TRBV27 with TRBJ1-1, with TRBD1 matching over 12 bases. This CDR3 comprises 15 residues. The trim removed 3 bases at V and 2 bases at J, leaving 1 base unmatched. Per germline, CDR1 MNHEY and CDR2 SMNVEV (reference sequence). CDR3 loop: CASSFGTGGNTEAFF. DNA of the CDR3: TGTGCCAGCAGTTTCGGGACAGGGGGCAACACTGAAGCTTTCTTT.

V gene TRBV19 combines with J gene TRBJ1-2, with D unclear. The CDR3 is made up of 16 amino acids. With 4 bases removed from V and 0 bases from J, the gap between germline ends came to 15 bases. CDR1 is LNHDA and CDR2 is SQIVND in the germline V gene (reference sequence). The CDR3 bases are TGTGCCAGTAGTAACCCGAGGGCGACAACTAACTATGGCTACACCTTC. This translates into CASSNPRATTNYGYTF.

This sequence joins TRBV5-5 and TRBJ1-2, with TRBD1 identical over 7 bases. V trimming: 3 bases; J trimming: 4 bases; junction bases outside the gene matches: 18. The germline V gene has CDR1 SGHKS and CDR2 YYEKEE (reference sequence). The CDR3 extends over 18 amino acids. In nucleotides, the CDR3 is TGTGCCAGCAGCTCCGCAATCCCCGGGACAGAAAGATCCTATGGCTACACCTTC. Translation gives CASSSAIPGTERSYGYTF.

The V gene is TRBV19, the J gene TRBJ2-7; the match to TRBD2 covers 9 bases. V gave up 3 bases and J gave up 2 bases; unmatched junction bases: 5. There are 15 residues in the CDR3. Germline assignment: CDR1 LNHDA and CDR2 SQIVND (reference sequence). The CDR3 loop reads CASSIGREGAYEQYF. CDR3 nucleotide sequence: TGTGCCAGTAGTATTGGGCGGGAGGGGGCCTACGAGCAGTACTTC.

This clone has a single count. The chain carries TRBV7-6 and TRBJ1-4; a possible D gene is TRBD1 (6 bases). Trimming took 1 base from V and 3 from J, leaving 9 bases between them. Germline V gene lookup returns CDR1 SGHVS and CDR2 FNYEAQ. This CDR3 is built from 15 residues. The CDR3 loop is CASSLVGGSNEKLFF. The CDR3 region has the DNA TGTGCCAGCAGCTTAGTAGGGGGATCTAATGAAAAACTGTTTTTT.

This chain joins TRBV4-3 and TRBJ1-2, with 7 bases fitting TRBD1. The CDR3 extends over 13 amino acids. V was clipped by 2 bases and J by 6 bases; unmatched bases: 3. CDR1 and CDR2 from the germline V gene are LGHNA and YSLEER. CDR3: CASSQTGVDGYTF. CDR3 bases: TGCGCCAGCAGCCAAACAGGGGTTGATGGCTACACCTTC.

The chain is built from TRBV7-2 and TRBJ2-3, with D maybe TRBD2 (5 bases). Trimming removed 1 base from V and 6 bases from J, with 14 bases in between. Germline V gene sequence: CDR1 SGHTA, CDR2 FQGNSA. The CDR3 has 15 residues. CDR3 protein: CASSLDGGSVDTQYF. CDR3 DNA: TGTGCCAGCAGCTTAGATGGCGGGTCTGTGGATACGCAGTATTTT.

V usage is TRBV10-1 and J usage is TRBJ2-7, with unresolved D. The V gene's germline CDR1 is WNHNN and CDR2 SYGVQD (reference sequence). This CDR3 is 14 amino acids long. Trimming pared 5 bases from V and 0 bases from J, leaving 11 bases between. The CDR3 region is CASSIPQDSYEQYF. CDR3 in DNA: TGCGCCAGCAGTATCCCCCAGGACTCCTACGAGCAGTACTTC.

This clone was recorded once. The V and J genes are TRBV7-3 and TRBJ2-2; the match to TRBD2 covers 8 bases. The junction had 15 bases not matched to a gene; V was cut back by 5 bases and J by 7 bases. From germline, CDR1 is SGHTA and CDR2 FQGTGA. The CDR3 contains 17 residues. The DNA for the CDR3 is TGTGCCAGCAGCCTCTCGGCGGGGGGCCGCGGGAGCGGGGAGCTGTTTTTT. Amino acids: CASSLSAGGRGSGELFF.

The CDR3 sequence: CAISETDPRWGGGELFF. The CDR3 DNA reads TGTGCCATCAGTGAGACGGACCCGAGGTGGGGCGGCGGGGAGCTGTTTTTT. The genes are TRBV10-3 and TRBJ2-2, with a possible D match to TRBD1 (5 bases). V was trimmed by 2 bases and J by 7 bases, leaving 20 bases between them. Germline V CDR1 and CDR2: ENHRY, SYGVKD. This CDR3 has 17 residues.

CDR3 sequence (DNA): TGTGCCAGCAGTGAATGGGGGCGTGCCACCGGGGAGCTGTTTTTT. Its translation is CASSEWGRATGELFF. V gene TRBV25-1 combines with J gene TRBJ2-2; possibly TRBD1 for D (6 bases). CDR3 length: 15 amino acids. The V gene lost 1 base and the J gene lost 4 bases, with 10 bases spanning the gap. Germline lookup yields CDR1 MGHDK and CDR2 SYGVNS.

This clone was observed a single time. The chain joins TRBV28 to TRBJ1-1, with TRBD1 as a possible D gene (6 bases). The CDR3 contains 16 residues. CDR1 and CDR2 (germline): MDHEN, SYDVKM. Between the trimmed V and J ends, which lost 4 bases and 1 base, there was a span of 16 bases. CDR3 bases: TGTGCCAGCAGTTCCCCCGGACAGCCTGGGAACACTGAAGCTTTCTTT. Its translation: CASSSPGQPGNTEAFF.

The chain has TRBV5-1 and TRBJ2-6, with D possibly matching TRBD2 (5 bases). The CDR3 loop spans 15 amino acids. Germline V lookup: CDR1 SGHRS, CDR2 YFSETQ. Trimming left V 5 bases short and J 1 base short, with 10 bases between. The CDR3 is CASSKRWSGANVLTF. The CDR3 DNA reads as TGCGCCAGCAGTAAGCGGTGGTCTGGGGCCAACGTCCTGACTTTC.

The V and J genes are TRBV7-8 and TRBJ1-1; 7 bases are a match to TRBD1. V dropped 0 bases and J dropped 4; count of bases not matched to a gene: 5. The CDR3 runs to 15 residues. CDR1 is SGHVS, CDR2 FQNEAQ, per germline. Here the CDR3 reads CASSLADRASTEAFF. The CDR3 DNA sequence: TGTGCCAGCAGCTTAGCTGACAGGGCCTCCACTGAAGCTTTCTTT.

The chain combines TRBV30 with TRBJ1-2; D may be TRBD1 (5 bases). Germline V gene lookup returns CDR1 GTSNPN and CDR2 SVGIG (reference sequence). The CDR3 runs 14 residues. V shed 5 bases and J shed 0 bases, with 13 bases lying between them. CDR3 DNA sequence: TGTGCCTGGCGGGGGAGGGATCCTAACTATGGCTACACCTTC. This encodes CAWRGRDPNYGYTF.

The V gene is TRBV7-9, the J gene TRBJ1-5; 7 nucleotides agree with TRBD1. Germline CDR1 is SEHNR and CDR2 is FQNEAQ (reference sequence). The CDR3 totals 15 residues. V lost 5 bases and J lost 2; bases outside the gene matches: 6. The CDR3 region is CASSRTGEGNQPQHF. CDR3 DNA: TGTGCCAGCAGCAGAACAGGGGAGGGCAATCAGCCCCAGCATTTT. Looking up the rest from reference TRBV7-9 and TRBJ1-5 gives the full variable domain: DTGVSQNPRHKITKRGQNVTFRCDPISEHNRLYWYRQTLGQGPEFLTYFQNEAQLEKSRLLSDRFSAERPKGSFSTLEIQRTEQGDSAMYLCASSRTGEGNQPQHFGDGTRLSIL.